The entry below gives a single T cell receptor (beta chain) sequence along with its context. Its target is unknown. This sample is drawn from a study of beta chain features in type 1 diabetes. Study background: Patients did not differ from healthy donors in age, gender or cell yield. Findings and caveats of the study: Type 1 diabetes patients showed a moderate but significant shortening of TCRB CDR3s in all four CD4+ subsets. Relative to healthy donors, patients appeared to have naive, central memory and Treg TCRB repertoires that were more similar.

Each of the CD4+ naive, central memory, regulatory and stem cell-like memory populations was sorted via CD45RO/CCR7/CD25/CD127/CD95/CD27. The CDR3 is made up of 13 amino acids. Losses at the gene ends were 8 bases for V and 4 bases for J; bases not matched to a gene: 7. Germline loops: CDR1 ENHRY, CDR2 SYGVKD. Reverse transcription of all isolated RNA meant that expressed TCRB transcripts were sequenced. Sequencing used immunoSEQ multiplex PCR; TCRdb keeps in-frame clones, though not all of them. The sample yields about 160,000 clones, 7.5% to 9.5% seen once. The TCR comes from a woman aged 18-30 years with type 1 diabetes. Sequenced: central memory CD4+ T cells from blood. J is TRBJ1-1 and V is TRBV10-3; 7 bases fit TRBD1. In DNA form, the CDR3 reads TGTGCCATCGGACGGACAGGAGCCACTGAAGCTTTCTTT. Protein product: CAIGRTGATEAFF.